This TCR beta chain was identified during a study of beta chain features in type 1 diabetes. As every portion of the isolated RNA was reverse transcribed, the sequencing read expressed TCRB transcripts. Only in-frame clones appear in the TCRdb table, and some are missing; sequencing was by immunoSEQ multiplex PCR. The sample shows roughly 150,000 clones, roughly 9% of them seen only once. A word on this clone: Its antigen is not known.

Findings and caveats of the study: Among all four CD4+ subsets, Type 1 diabetes patients had TCRB CDR3s that were moderately but significantly shorter.

The germline gives CDR1 PRHDT, CDR2 FYEKMQ (reference sequence). V lost 1 base and J lost 0; bases outside the gene matches: 12. The CDR3 totals 19 residues. One heparinised draw, averaging roughly 0.12 L, was taken per donor. Sorting that relied on CD45RO/CCR7/CD25/CD127/CD95/CD27 yielded CD4+ naive, central memory, regulatory and stem cell-like memory cells. The clonotype was recovered from a woman in her 30s with type 1 diabetes. Sequencing was performed on central memory CD4+ T cells from blood. This sequence joins TRBV13 and TRBJ2-1; 7 bases match TRBD2. CDR3 nucleotide sequence: TGTGCCAGCAGCTTAGCCCCGGGGGACTACTGGAGCTCCTACAATGAGCAGTTCTTC. Its protein product is CASSLAPGDYWSSYNEQFF.